Listed here is a single TCR beta chain. Its antigen remains unknown. V was cut by 10 bases and J by 7 bases, with 16 bases left in between. The CDR3 has 12 residues. TCRdb re-derived calls from the reads in MiXCR, one entry per CDR3 protein. The sample carries 450,000 to 650,000 distinct CDR3 sequences, about 26% recorded once. This specimen comes from a study of T cell repertoires in cytomegalovirus infection. Study results and limitations: Carriers of CMV and the relevant HLA type were discriminated by public TCR beta frequency.

The specimen was PBMCs. The chain couples TRBV12-3 or TRBV12-4 to TRBJ1-2, with D perhaps TRBD1 (6 bases). This TCR was sampled from a human donor in good health (CMV status not recorded). Some clones in this sample may be carry-over from other donors' samples. The CDR3 sequence is CATKINRAGYTF. The CDR3 DNA reads TGTGCCACCAAAATCAACAGGGCTGGCTACACCTTC.